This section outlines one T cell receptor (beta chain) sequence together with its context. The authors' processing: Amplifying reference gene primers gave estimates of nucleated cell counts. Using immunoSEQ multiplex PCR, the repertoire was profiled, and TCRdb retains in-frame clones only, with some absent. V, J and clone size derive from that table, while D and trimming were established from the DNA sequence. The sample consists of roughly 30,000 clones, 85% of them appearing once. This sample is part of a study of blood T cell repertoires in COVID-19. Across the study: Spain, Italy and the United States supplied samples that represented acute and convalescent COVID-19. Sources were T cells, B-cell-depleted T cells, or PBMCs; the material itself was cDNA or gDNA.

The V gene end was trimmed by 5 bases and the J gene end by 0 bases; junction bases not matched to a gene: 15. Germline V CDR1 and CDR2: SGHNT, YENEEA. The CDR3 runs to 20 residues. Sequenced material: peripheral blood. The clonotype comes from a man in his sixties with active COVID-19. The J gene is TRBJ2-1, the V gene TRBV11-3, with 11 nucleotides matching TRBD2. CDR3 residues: CASSQTGGLAGGSSYNEQFF. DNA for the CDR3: TGTGCCAGCAGCCAGACGGGCGGACTAGCGGGTGGAAGCTCCTACAATGAGCAGTTCTTC.